The 14 T cell receptor beta chains below all came from one sample that was sequenced in a study of Graves' ophthalmopathy and Graves' hyperthyroidism. For repertoire sequencing, the TCR beta CDR3 regions were amplified from RNA transcripts. After a first-round RT-PCR with HTBI primers, a second-round multiplex PCR was run. In TCRdb, the multiplex PCR reads were re-called with MiXCR into one record per CDR3 protein. The sample lists about 620,000 distinct CDR3 sequences; over 20% were seen once. Input material: peripheral blood. These receptors all stem from a woman between 18 and 30 years old with stable Graves' hyperthyroidism. Some clones in this sample may be carry-over from other donors' samples.

In this sample, this clonotype turned up many times. The CDR3 carries no conserved terminal phenylalanine or tryptophan, so it likely arises from a read error. The gene calls are TRBV6-1 and TRBJ1-6, with TRBD1 matching 9 bases. The V gene end was trimmed by 7 bases and the J gene end by 7 bases; junction bases not matched to a gene: 2. Germline V gene lookup returns CDR1 MNHNS and CDR2 SASEGT. The CDR3 covers 13 residues. In DNA, the CDR3 is TGTGCCAGCAAAGGGACAGGGAATTCACCCCTCCACCTT. This codes for CASKGTGNSPLHL.

This clonotype was seen a handful of times. The J gene is TRBJ1-1, the V gene TRBV12-3 or TRBV12-4; possibly TRBD1 for D (5 bases). The CDR3 is made up of 13 amino acids. Between the trimmed V and J ends, which lost 6 bases and 5 bases, there was a span of 13 bases. The CDR3 nucleotides read TGTGCCAGCAGGGGGACGGGAGCGACTGAAGCTTTCTTT. This codes for CASRGTGATEAFF.

Many counts were recorded for this clonotype. Germline is not matched at one junction end, which may reflect a read error. The chain employs TRBV11-2 and TRBJ2-7; TRBD1 aligns across 8 bases. CDR3 length: 15 residues. CDR1 is SGHAT, CDR2 FQNNGV, per germline. The CDR3 loop reads CTSSTGGQESYEQYF. For the CDR3, the DNA is TGTACCAGCAGCACTGGGGGACAGGAATCCTACGAGCAGTACTTC. Full variable domain (remainder filled in from reference TRBV11-2 and TRBJ2-7): EAGVAQSPRYKIIEKRQSVAFWCNPISGHATLYWYQQILGQGPKLLIQFQNNGVVDDSQLPKDRFSAERLKGVDSTLKIQPAKLEDSAVYLCTSSTGGQESYEQYFGPGTRLTVT.

This clonotype was counted ten times or more. V usage is TRBV10-3 and J usage is TRBJ2-5; tentatively, D is TRBD1 (7 bases). The length of the CDR3 is 13 residues. Trimming stripped 8 bases from V and 1 base from J, with 11 bases between. Germline CDR1 ENHRY, CDR2 SYGVKD. CDR3 in amino acids: CAIRQGLQETQYF. CDR3 DNA: TGTGCCATCCGACAGGGACTCCAAGAGACCCAGTACTTC.

This clonotype was counted ten times or more. The rearrangement links TRBV12-3 or TRBV12-4 to TRBJ1-1; D gene ambiguous. Between the trimmed V and J ends, which lost 6 bases and 3 bases, there was a span of 8 bases. The CDR3 is 12 residues long. In DNA, the CDR3 is TGTGCCAGCAGGCGGGAGTACACTGAAGCTTTCTTT. Translated: CASRREYTEAFF.

V is TRBV12-3 or TRBV12-4 and J is TRBJ1-1, with TRBD1 matching 8 bases. CDR3 size: 12 residues. Trimming removed 10 bases from V and 6 bases from J; junction bases left unmatched: 7. The CDR3, as DNA: TGTGCCACCTACAGGGGGATGTCTGAAGCTTTCTTT. This encodes CATYRGMSEAFF.

V is TRBV6-2 or TRBV6-3 and J is TRBJ2-2, with 9 bases that match TRBD1. J was trimmed by 6 bases and V by 6 bases; bases with no gene match: 14. CDR1 is MNHEY and CDR2 is SVGEGT in the germline V gene. CDR3 length: 17 residues. CDR3 DNA: TGTGCCAGCAGATACATCACGGGACAGGGTAATCCCGGGGAGCTGTTTTTT. This translates into CASRYITGQGNPGELFF.

As for this clonotype: The junction does not match germline at one end; this may be a read error. This chain connects TRBV6-1 to TRBJ1-1; tentatively, D is TRBD1 (5 bases). Germline V gene lookup returns CDR1 MNHNS and CDR2 SASEGT. CDR3 length equals 16 residues. The CDR3 is CASSEDLGTSGTEACF. The DNA of the CDR3 is TGTGCCAGCAGTGAAGATCTTGGGACCTCGGGCACTGAAGCTTGCTTT.

The genes are TRBV20-1 and TRBJ2-7; 7 bases line up with TRBD1. Germline V gene lookup returns CDR1 DFQATT and CDR2 SNEGSKA (reference sequence). This CDR3 is 15 amino acids long. V lost 0 bases and J lost 0; bases outside the gene matches: 5. The CDR3 protein is CSARDGQASSYEQYF. The CDR3 region has the DNA TGCAGTGCTAGAGATGGACAGGCGAGCTCCTACGAGCAGTACTTC.

This clonotype was seen at least ten times. The J gene is TRBJ2-7, the V gene TRBV10-3; D tentatively reads TRBD1 or TRBD2 (5 bases each). The germline gives CDR1 ENHRY, CDR2 SYGVKD. The CDR3 runs to 14 residues. Trimming cost V 6 bases and J 0 bases, with 12 bases left between them. For the CDR3, the DNA is TGTGCCATCAGCCGGGACGCCAACTCCTACGAGCAGTACTTC. Translation gives CAISRDANSYEQYF.

At least ten counts were recorded for this clonotype. Sequence at one end of the junction differs from germline and may be a read error. The genes are TRBV6-5 and TRBJ2-4; TRBD2 matches 14 bases. Germline V CDR1 and CDR2: MNHEY, SVGAGI. The CDR3 consists of 18 residues. The CDR3: CASSSATSGRGAKNIQHF. CDR3 DNA sequence: TGTGCCAGCAGTTCAGCGACTAGCGGGAGGGGGGCCAAAAACATTCAGCACTTC.

This clonotype was seen ten or more times. The genes are TRBV6-5 and TRBJ1-5; TRBD1 is a possible D gene (6 bases). The ends were cut back, 6 bases at V and 0 bases at J, with 30 bases in the middle. The CDR3 runs 21 residues. Germline loops: CDR1 MNHEY, CDR2 SVGAGI. CDR3 in DNA: TGTGCCAGCAGATCAATTGAGGGATCTCTTGTAGGGGGATATAGCAATCAGCCCCAGCATTTT. Translating gives CASRSIEGSLVGGYSNQPQHF.

Ten or more counts support this clonotype. The chain has TRBV28 and TRBJ2-7, with 8 bases matching TRBD1. This CDR3 spans 14 amino acids. Trimming removed 5 bases from V and 1 base from J; junction bases left unmatched: 4. Germline loops: CDR1 MDHEN, CDR2 SYDVKM. The CDR3 reads CASSPRQGSYEQYF. Here the CDR3 DNA reads TGTGCCAGCAGTCCACGACAGGGGTCCTACGAGCAGTACTTC.

This clonotype was detected a few times. The chain has TRBV12-3 or TRBV12-4 and TRBJ1-1; 12 nucleotides line up with TRBD1. V gave up 2 bases and J gave up 1 base; unmatched junction bases: 17. This CDR3 has 21 amino acids. The CDR3 is CASSLKVGTGGDFSPNTEAFF. The CDR3 DNA reads TGTGCCAGCAGTTTAAAGGTTGGGACAGGGGGCGATTTTTCCCCGAACACTGAAGCTTTCTTT.